Sequencing of this T cell receptor beta chain was carried out in a study of blood T cell repertoires in COVID-19. For the study at large: From T cells, B-cell-depleted T cells, or PBMCs came the material, which was cDNA or gDNA.

Germline CDR1 is ENHRY and CDR2 is SYGVKD. This CDR3 comprises 15 residues. After removal of 4 bases from V and 2 bases from J, the junction contained 5 bases not matched to a gene. This table comes from immunoSEQ multiplex PCR, and its TCRdb copy is limited to in-frame clones, with some not included. The table includes 90,000 to 150,000 clones, 65% to 90% detected once. This clone was seen only a few times. The clonotype originates from a man older than 75 with acute or convalescent COVID-19. The sample comprised peripheral blood. The rearrangement links TRBV10-3 to TRBJ2-1, with TRBD1 matching 7 bases. The CDR3 protein is CAISGQGLAYNEQFF. The CDR3 nucleotides are TGTGCCATCAGTGGACAGGGTCTGGCCTACAATGAGCAGTTCTTC.